The present T cell receptor (beta chain) was sequenced within a study of vaccination and CD4 T cells after COVID-19. Across the study: Post-COVID draws followed diagnosis by a median approximately 100 days (range 35 to 161).

About this clonotype itself: Its antigen remains unknown.

Researchers used the Oncomine TCR Beta short-read assay to sequence DNA from cultured CD4+ T cells. MiXCR, run by TCRdb on the PCR reads, gives a single entry per CDR3 protein. The sample comprises thousands of distinct CDR3 sequences, about 34% of which are singletons, and approximately 26% rests with the top ten. Specified treatment: roughly ten-day PBMC culture with coronavirus spike peptide pools or control peptides (ViraFEST assay). Investigators obtained the unexposed donor's CD4+ T cells before the COVID-19 pandemic (2011-2018). Input material: CD4+ T cells from blood, cultured in vitro. The receptor's source is a human donor in good health.

In nucleotides, the CDR3 is TGTGCCAGCAGGCATGGGGCAGGGGGCTCTTACGAGCAGTACTTC. As protein: CASRHGAGGSYEQYF. The chain couples TRBV27 to TRBJ2-7; 8 nucleotides align to TRBD1. Trimming at V came to 6 bases and at J to 4 bases, leaving 11 bases not matched to a gene. CDR1 and CDR2 (germline): MNHEY, SMNVEV (reference sequence). This CDR3 contains 15 residues.